A selection of T cell receptor beta chains follows, all from one sample in a study of Graves' ophthalmopathy and Graves' hyperthyroidism. TCRdb fed the multiplex PCR reads into MiXCR, producing one record per CDR3 protein. The table has over a million distinct CDR3 sequences, about two fifths seen once; the top ten hold 11%. Sequenced sample: peripheral blood or thyroid tissue (not recorded which). The receptor source for this set is an adult man with Graves' hyperthyroidism. Both conserved end residues are part of each CDR3. The D gene is left open where the match is weak. Expanded clones get a size class; other rows say once, few or many, or leave the size out.

v_gene	d_gene	j_gene	abundance	len	CDR3aa	CDR3nt
TRBV6-2/TRBV6-3	NA	TRBJ1-1	NA	14	CASTPSLLNTEAFF	TGTGCCAGCACCCCATCCTTGCTGAACACTGAAGCTTTCTTT
TRBV11-2	TRBD2	TRBJ2-7	few	17	CASSSHGRGRGHYEQYF	TGTGCCAGCAGCTCCCACGGCCGCGGGAGGGGGCACTACGAGCAGTACTTC
TRBV7-3	NA	TRBJ1-4	NA	16	CASSAPGRATNEKLFF	TGTGCCAGCAGCGCCCCCGGGCGTGCAACTAATGAAAAACTGTTTTTT
TRBV5-1	NA	TRBJ2-2	NA	15	CASSFVDANTGELSW	TGCGCCAGCAGCTTTGTCGACGCGAACACCGGGGAGCTGTCTTGG
TRBV28	NA	TRBJ2-2	NA	13	CATLLRDTGELFF	TGTGCCACCCTTCTGAGGGACACCGGGGAGCTGTTTTTT
TRBV7-9	NA	TRBJ1-4	many	13	CASSLRINEKLFF	TGTGCCAGCAGCCTTAGGATTAATGAAAAACTGTTTTTT
TRBV11-2	NA	TRBJ1-6	many	14	CASSFKQGNSPLHF	TGTGCCAGCAGCTTTAAGCAGGGGAATTCACCCCTCCACTTT
TRBV7-2	TRBD1	TRBJ1-3	many	15	CASSSRQGAGNTIYF	TGTGCCAGCAGCTCTAGACAGGGGGCTGGAAACACCATATATTTT
TRBV10-3	NA	TRBJ2-7	NA	13	CAISVTTGYEQYF	TGTGCCATCAGCGTCACGACGGGCTACGAGCAGTACTTC
TRBV12-3/TRBV12-4	TRBD1	TRBJ2-6	many	19	CASSRLHRGLGSGANVLTF	TGTGCCAGCAGTCGCCTACACAGGGGGCTGGGCTCTGGGGCCAACGTCCTGACTTTC